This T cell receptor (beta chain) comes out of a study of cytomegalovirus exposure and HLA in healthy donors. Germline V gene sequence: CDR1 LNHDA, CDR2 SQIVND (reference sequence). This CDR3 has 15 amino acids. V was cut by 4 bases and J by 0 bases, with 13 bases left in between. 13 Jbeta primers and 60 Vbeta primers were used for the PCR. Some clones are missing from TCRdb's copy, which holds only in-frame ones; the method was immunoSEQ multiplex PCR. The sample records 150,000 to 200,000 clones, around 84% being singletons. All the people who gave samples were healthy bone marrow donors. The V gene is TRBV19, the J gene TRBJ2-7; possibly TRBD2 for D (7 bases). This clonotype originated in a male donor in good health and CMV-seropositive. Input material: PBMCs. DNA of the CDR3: TGTGCCAGTAGTAGCGGGGGCTCGAGCTCCTACGAGCAGTACTTC. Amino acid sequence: CASSSGGSSSYEQYF.